This T cell receptor beta chain was profiled in a study of fetal regulatory T cell absence and autoimmunity. Study-wide background: Exocrine pancreas autoimmunity occurred in IPEX patients lacking clinical diabetes.

Per germline, CDR1 SGHRS and CDR2 YFSETQ. This CDR3 contains 15 residues. V lost 1 base to trimming and J lost 2 bases, with 11 bases between them. The protocol was immunoSEQ multiplex PCR, while the TCRdb copy is restricted to in-frame clones and leaves out a portion. The repertoire holds some 50,000 clones, with about four fifths as singletons. The sequenced material came from cord blood. The TCR sequence derives from a newborn boy with IPEX syndrome. The chain joins TRBV5-1 to TRBJ2-3; a possible D gene is TRBD2 (5 bases). The CDR3 sequence: CASSLRGQITDTQYF. In DNA form, the CDR3 reads TGCGCCAGCAGCTTGCGGGGTCAAATCACAGATACGCAGTATTTT.